Listed here are 23 T cell receptor beta chains from one sample, sequenced in a study of blood T cell repertoires in COVID-19. Clones were sequenced by immunoSEQ multiplex PCR, and TCRdb holds only the in-frame ones, with some missing. The sample shows 200,000 to 250,000 clones, approximately 83% of them seen only once. Material for sequencing was peripheral blood. Receptor source: a woman aged 25 to 45 who had recovered from COVID-19.

This sequence joins TRBV27 and TRBJ2-6; TRBD1 matches at 7 bases. V was pared by 5 bases and J by 2 bases, with 3 bases of the junction left unmatched. Germline lookup yields CDR1 MNHEY and CDR2 SMNVEV (reference sequence). The CDR3 is 15 amino acids. CDR3 DNA: TGTGCCAGCAGTCCCACAGGGGCTGGGGCCAACGTCCTGACTTTC. It codes for CASSPTGAGANVLTF.

This clone showed up just a few times. The chain couples TRBV5-1 to TRBJ1-6; the match to TRBD1 covers 7 bases. The germline V gene has CDR1 SGHRS and CDR2 YFSETQ. The CDR3 has 14 amino acids. The V segment lost 6 bases and the J segment 8 bases; nucleotides outside the gene matches: 8. CDR3: CASTRQGGDSPLHF. DNA for the CDR3: TGCGCCAGCACCCGACAGGGCGGGGATTCACCCCTCCACTTT.

As DNA, the CDR3 is TGTGCCAGTAGTATGGACAGGGGGCGGTATGGCTACACCTTC. Translated: CASSMDRGRYGYTF. This chain links TRBV19 with TRBJ1-2, with 11 bases fitting TRBD1. CDR1 and CDR2 from the germline V gene are LNHDA and SQIVND (reference sequence). This CDR3 region has 14 residues. J was trimmed by 5 bases and V by 3 bases; bases with no gene match: 2.

V gene TRBV10-3 combines with J gene TRBJ1-6; 8 bases match TRBD1. Trimming removed 0 bases from V and 10 bases from J; junction bases left unmatched: 5. Germline V gene data show CDR1 as ENHRY and CDR2 as SYGVKD. The CDR3 covers 15 residues. The DNA for the CDR3 is TGTGCCATCAGTGAGTCGTCCGGGACAGGCTCACCCCTCCACTTT. It translates to CAISESSGTGSPLHF.

This clone was recorded a few times. This chain uses TRBV27 with TRBJ2-1, with D perhaps matching TRBD2 (5 bases). Germline V gene lookup returns CDR1 MNHEY and CDR2 SMNVEV (reference sequence). This CDR3 has 15 residues. V was trimmed by 0 bases and J by 8 bases, leaving 14 bases between them. The DNA of the CDR3 is TGTGCCAGCAGTTTATCGGCAGCGGTCGTGGATGAGCAGTTCTTC. Its translation is CASSLSAAVVDEQFF.

This sequence joins TRBV7-9 and TRBJ1-5, with no clear D. Germline V gene lookup returns CDR1 SEHNR and CDR2 FQNEAQ (reference sequence). V was shortened by 0 bases and J by 2 bases, with 5 bases between the two germline ends. The CDR3 is made up of 14 amino acids. The CDR3 region is CASSLATGNQPQHF. The CDR3 bases are TGTGCCAGCAGCTTAGCTACTGGCAATCAGCCCCAGCATTTT. The full variable domain, its missing parts supplied by reference TRBV7-9 and TRBJ1-5, is DTGVSQNPRHKITKRGQNVTFRCDPISEHNRLYWYRQTLGQGPEFLTYFQNEAQLEKSRLLSDRFSAERPKGSFSTLEIQRTEQGDSAMYLCASSLATGNQPQHFGDGTRLSIL.

The chain is built from TRBV19 and TRBJ1-6; D unresolved. The CDR3 is made up of 13 amino acids. Trimming took 4 bases from V and 13 from J, leaving 14 bases between them. Germline V gene lookup returns CDR1 LNHDA and CDR2 SQIVND (reference sequence). For the CDR3, the DNA is TGTGCCAGTAGTAGGAGATCGTCGGGTCCCCTCCACTTT. The encoded protein is CASSRRSSGPLHF.

This clone was seen just once. This rearrangement joins TRBV29-1 to TRBJ2-1; TRBD2 aligns across 7 bases. This CDR3 has 14 residues. The trim removed 7 bases at V and 5 bases at J, leaving 11 bases unmatched. Germline V gives CDR1 SQVTM, CDR2 ANQGSEA. The CDR3 loop reads CSGRAGEVHNEQFF. CDR3 DNA: TGCAGCGGACGCGCGGGAGAGGTGCACAATGAGCAGTTCTTC.

This sequence joins TRBV18 and TRBJ2-1; 9 bases line up with TRBD1. CDR3 length: 15 amino acids. V lost 2 bases, J lost 6 bases, and 5 bases stayed unmatched. Germline CDR1 KGHSH, CDR2 LQKENI. The CDR3 is CASSPGQGTGNEQFF. In DNA, the CDR3 is TGTGCCAGCTCACCAGGACAGGGGACCGGCAATGAGCAGTTCTTC.

The CDR3 DNA sequence: TGCGCCAGCAGCGACCCACGAGAATCCGGGACTAGCGGGAGAGTGGGACAAGAGACCCAGTACTTC. Encoded protein: CASSDPRESGTSGRVGQETQYF. The chain is built from TRBV10-2 and TRBJ2-5; TRBD2 matches at 14 bases. Germline CDR1 and CDR2: WSHSY and SAAADI. Trimming took 6 bases from V and 2 from J; bases not matched to a gene: 23. The CDR3 covers 22 residues.

This clone was seen only once. The chain uses TRBV5-1 and TRBJ1-2; D gene unclear. In germline, CDR1 is SGHRS, CDR2 YFSETQ. V was clipped by 0 bases and J by 2 bases, with 11 bases between them. The CDR3 contains 15 residues. The CDR3 protein is CASSLELGSNYGYTF. CDR3 in DNA: TGCGCCAGCAGCTTGGAGCTGGGCTCCAACTATGGCTACACCTTC.

V is TRBV5-4 and J is TRBJ2-4, with a possible D match to TRBD1 (5 bases). The V and J ends lost 1 base and 5 bases respectively, with 10 bases between them. The CDR3 extends over 14 amino acids. Germline CDR1 is SGHNT and CDR2 is YYREEE (reference sequence). CDR3 DNA: TGTGCCAGCAGCTTGCAGGGCGTCGAAAACATTCAGTACTTC. Translation: CASSLQGVENIQYF.

The chain uses TRBV11-2 and TRBJ2-1; TRBD1 matches at 10 bases. CDR1 and CDR2 (germline): SGHAT, FQNNGV. Unmatched junction bases numbered 7, after V lost 1 base and J lost 4 bases. This CDR3 has 17 amino acids. CDR3 amino acids: CASSLVRGQGIYNEQFF. DNA of the CDR3: TGTGCCAGCAGCTTAGTGAGGGGACAGGGGATTTACAATGAGCAGTTCTTC.

The chain joins TRBV27 to TRBJ1-3, with 7 nucleotides matching TRBD1. Per the germline V gene, CDR1 is MNHEY and CDR2 is SMNVEV (reference sequence). J lost 1 base, V lost 3 bases, and 3 bases had no gene match. This CDR3 contains 15 residues. In DNA form, the CDR3 reads TGTGCCAGCAGTTTGAGGGACAGATCTGGAAACACCATATATTTT. Its translation: CASSLRDRSGNTIYF.

This chain uses TRBV7-2 with TRBJ2-2; no clear D gene. Trimming removed 1 base at V and 3 bases at J, with 9 bases between. This CDR3 region has 15 residues. Germline V gene sequence: CDR1 SGHTA, CDR2 FQGNSA. CDR3 in DNA: TGTGCCAGCAGCTTAGAAGCCCCGTACACCGGGGAGCTGTTTTTT. Protein sequence: CASSLEAPYTGELFF.

V gene TRBV28 combines with J gene TRBJ2-7; D unclear. The germline V and J ends were trimmed by 2 bases and 0 bases, with 8 bases remaining between them. CDR3 length equals 14 residues. Germline V gene data show CDR1 as MDHEN and CDR2 as SYDVKM. In DNA form, the CDR3 reads TGTGCCAGCAGTTTAAGAACGAGCTCCTACGAGCAGTACTTC. Its translation is CASSLRTSSYEQYF. Complete variable domain (other parts from reference TRBV28 and TRBJ2-7): DVKVTQSSRYLVKRTGEKVFLECVQDMDHENMFWYRQDPGLGLRLIYFSYDVKMKEKGDIPEGYSVSREKKERFSLILESASTNQTSMYLCASSLRTSSYEQYFGPGTRLTVT.

By frequency in the sample, this clone is medium-sized. This chain links TRBV11-2 with TRBJ1-1; 7 nucleotides align to TRBD1. With 8 bases clipped from V and 0 bases from J, the junction kept 9 bases outside the gene matches. The CDR3 is 15 residues long. Germline loops: CDR1 SGHAT, CDR2 FQNNGV. CDR3 in DNA: TGTGCCAGCCCCCACCCGACAGGGATGAACACTGAAGCTTTCTTT. This codes for CASPHPTGMNTEAFF.

Written as DNA, the CDR3 is TGTGCTAGCGGCAGGACAGGGGCCATGCAAGAGACCCAGTACTTC. This gives the protein CASGRTGAMQETQYF. The chain links TRBV7-7 to TRBJ2-5; 9 positions agree with TRBD1. This CDR3 comprises 15 residues. Germline values: CDR1 SSHAT, CDR2 FNYEAQ (reference sequence). Based on the CDR3 plus reference TRBV7-7 and TRBJ2-5, the full variable domain is GAGVSQSPRYKVTKRGQDVTLRCDPISSHATLYWYQQALGQGPEFLTYFNYEAQPDKSGLPSDRFSAERPEGSISTLTIQRTEQRDSAMYRCASGRTGAMQETQYFGPGTRLLVL.

The rearrangement links TRBV29-1 to TRBJ1-4; tentatively, D is TRBD1 (5 bases). Trimming left V 1 base short and J 7 bases short, with 16 bases between. The CDR3 loop spans 15 amino acids. Looked up from germline, CDR1 is SQVTM and CDR2 is ANQGSEA. The DNA of the CDR3 is TGCAGCGTTGAAGTGACAGCTACTATGCTTGAAAAACTGTTTTTT. Residues: CSVEVTATMLEKLFF.

The chain has TRBV6-5 and TRBJ2-7, with a tentative D call TRBD1 (5 bases). V dropped 6 bases and J dropped 7 bases, with 19 bases sitting between them. This CDR3 has 14 amino acids. CDR1 and CDR2 from the germline V gene are MNHEY and SVGAGI. For the CDR3, the DNA is TGTGCCAGCAGGGCAGGGTCCCTCAGGTGGGAGCAGTACTTC. This codes for CASRAGSLRWEQYF.

The chain carries TRBV2 and TRBJ1-6; TRBD1 might be the D (5 bases). CDR1 is SNHLY, CDR2 FYNNEI, per germline. V lost 2 bases and J lost 6, with 8 bases in between. The CDR3 loop spans 14 amino acids. The CDR3 nucleotides read TGTGCCAGCAGTGAAAGGGGTTTTAATTCACCCCTCCACTTT. Translating gives CASSERGFNSPLHF. The full variable domain, in which reference TRBV2 and TRBJ1-6 provide the parts outside the CDR3, is EPEVTQTPSHQVTQMGQEVILRCVPISNHLYFYWYRQILGQKVEFLVSFYNNEISEKSEIFDDQFSVERPDGSNFTLKIRSTKLEDSAMYFCASSERGFNSPLHFGNGTRLTVT.

The chain is built from TRBV30 and TRBJ1-5, with TRBD1 identical over 8 bases. Looked up from germline, CDR1 is GTSNPN and CDR2 is SVGIG (reference sequence). The CDR3 is 13 residues long. After removal of 5 bases from V and 1 base from J, the junction contained 1 base not matched to a gene. Here the CDR3 reads CAWGQGSNQPQHF. The DNA of the CDR3 is TGTGCCTGGGGACAGGGAAGCAATCAGCCCCAGCATTTT. The variable domain in full, completed from reference TRBV30 and TRBJ1-5, reads SQTIHQWPATLVQPVGSPLSLECTVEGTSNPNLYWYRQAAGRGLQLLFYSVGIGQISSEVPQNLSASRPQDRQFILSSKKLLLSDSGFYLCAWGQGSNQPQHFGDGTRLSIL.

The chain joins TRBV28 to TRBJ2-7, with 8 bases matching TRBD2. The germline CDR1 and CDR2 sequences are MDHEN and SYDVKM. Trimming removed 10 bases from V and 5 bases from J; junction bases left unmatched: 10. The CDR3 contains 13 residues. This chain's CDR3 is CATLFSGSHEQYF. CDR3 nucleotide sequence: TGTGCCACCCTCTTCAGCGGGAGCCACGAGCAGTACTTC.